This entry lists 19 T cell receptor beta chains sequenced from one sample in a study of blood T cell repertoires in COVID-19. Repertoires were generated with immunoSEQ multiplex PCR, while TCRdb's copy carries only in-frame clones and drops some. The repertoire has 90,000 to 150,000 clones, just over 70% of them found once; the top ten carry around 0.9%. Sequenced material: peripheral blood. Receptors were obtained from a human donor with acute or convalescent COVID-19. The donor label of this sample is uncertain.

This clone appeared a few times. The chain joins TRBV7-8 to TRBJ2-3; TRBD2 agrees at 9 bases. This CDR3 comprises 16 residues. With 1 base clipped from V and 1 base from J, the junction kept 3 bases outside the gene matches. Germline-derived CDR1 and CDR2 are SGHVS and FQNEAQ. CDR3 nucleotides: TGTGCCAGCAGCTTAGTGGCTAGCGGGGGCACAGATACGCAGTATTTT. Encoded protein: CASSLVASGGTDTQYF.

This chain joins TRBV14 and TRBJ2-5; D unclear. Trimming stripped 0 bases from V and 7 bases from J, with 6 bases between. The CDR3 has 12 amino acids. Per germline, CDR1 SGHDN and CDR2 FVKESK. The CDR3 bases are TGTGCCAGCAGCCAAGAGTTGGCGACCCAGTACTTC. This codes for CASSQELATQYF.

The table lists this clone with many counts. The chain has TRBV4-1 and TRBJ2-2; no definite D call. From germline, CDR1 is MGHRA and CDR2 YSYEKL. V was trimmed by 1 base and J by 1 base, leaving 7 bases between them. The CDR3 has 15 residues. This CDR3 reads CASSQGVLNTGELFF. The CDR3 bases are TGCGCCAGCAGCCAAGGAGTTTTGAACACCGGGGAGCTGTTTTTT.

The sample holds many counts of this clone. Other DNA sequences in the same sample also yield this CDR3. This chain joins TRBV18 and TRBJ1-2; D unclear. Trimming removed 3 bases at V and 2 bases at J, with 7 bases between. CDR3 length equals 13 residues. The germline V gene encodes CDR1 KGHSH and CDR2 LQKENI. The CDR3 bases are TGTGCCAGCTCACCGGACTCCAACTATGGCTACACCTTC. Protein sequence: CASSPDSNYGYTF.

The V gene is TRBV5-1, the J gene TRBJ2-3; TRBD2 agrees at 7 bases. The ends lost 0 bases at V and 5 bases at J; junction bases unmatched: 3. There are 14 residues in the CDR3. Germline CDR1 SGHRS, CDR2 YFSETQ. CDR3 bases: TGCGCCAGCAGCTTGGCCGCTAGCGGAGATACGCAGTATTTT. Translated: CASSLAASGDTQYF. The whole variable domain, filled in from reference TRBV5-1 and TRBJ2-3, reads KAGVTQTPRYLIKTRGQQVTLSCSPISGHRSVSWYQQTPGQGLQFLFEYFSETQRNKGNFPGRFSGRQFSNSRSEMNVSTLELGDSALYLCASSLAASGDTQYFGPGTRLTVL.

The table lists this clone with many counts. This chain uses TRBV24-1 with TRBJ2-2; D might be TRBD2 (5 bases). This CDR3 is built from 13 residues. Trimming removed 11 bases at V and 0 bases at J, with 9 bases between. Germline CDR1 reads KGHDR; CDR2 reads SFDVKD. This CDR3 reads CAIATPNTGELFF. The CDR3 DNA sequence: TGTGCCATAGCGACGCCGAACACCGGGGAGCTGTTTTTT.

This clone was counted once. The genes are TRBV18 and TRBJ1-5; 7 bases fit TRBD1. This CDR3 has 16 residues. The V segment lost 3 bases and the J segment 7 bases; nucleotides outside the gene matches: 12. The germline V gene encodes CDR1 KGHSH and CDR2 LQKENI. The CDR3 here is CASSPFSRQGGQPQHF. DNA for the CDR3: TGTGCCAGCTCACCTTTTTCGAGACAGGGAGGACAGCCCCAGCATTTT.

This clone was seen a few times. This chain links TRBV2 with TRBJ1-4, with 9 bases aligning to TRBD1. This CDR3 region has 13 residues. Germline-derived CDR1 and CDR2 are SNHLY and FYNNEI. V shed 10 bases, J shed 6 bases, and the junction held 6 bases outside the gene matches. For the CDR3, the DNA is TGTGCCACCCGGGACAGGGCTTATGAAAAACTGTTTTTT. The encoded protein is CATRDRAYEKLFF. Filled out from reference TRBV2 and TRBJ1-4, the complete variable domain reads EPEVTQTPSHQVTQMGQEVILRCVPISNHLYFYWYRQILGQKVEFLVSFYNNEISEKSEIFDDQFSVERPDGSNFTLKIRSTKLEDSAMYFCATRDRAYEKLFFGSGTQLSVL.

V and J are TRBV6-5 and TRBJ1-1; weak D call: TRBD1 (6 bases). The V gene's germline CDR1 is MNHEY and CDR2 SVGAGI. V was clipped by 6 bases and J by 4 bases, with 12 bases between them. This CDR3 contains 13 residues. The CDR3 bases are TGTGCCAGCAGAAACACAGGGCGCACTGAAGCTTTCTTT. Protein: CASRNTGRTEAFF.

This clone has only a few counts. This chain links TRBV5-1 with TRBJ1-1; perhaps TRBD1 as D (6 bases). Germline V CDR1 and CDR2: SGHRS, YFSETQ. CDR3 length: 14 amino acids. V lost 2 bases and J 4 bases, leaving 12 bases between the germline ends. This CDR3 is CASSFPGVSTEAFF. Here the CDR3 DNA reads TGCGCCAGCAGCTTCCCAGGGGTGAGCACTGAAGCTTTCTTT. Supplemented by reference TRBV5-1 and TRBJ1-1, the full variable domain reads KAGVTQTPRYLIKTRGQQVTLSCSPISGHRSVSWYQQTPGQGLQFLFEYFSETQRNKGNFPGRFSGRQFSNSRSEMNVSTLELGDSALYLCASSFPGVSTEAFFGQGTRLTVV.

This sequence joins TRBV6-4 and TRBJ2-2, with TRBD1 identical over 10 bases. The CDR3 covers 16 residues. Per the germline V gene, CDR1 is MRHNA and CDR2 is SNTAGT. J was trimmed by 5 bases and V by 0 bases; bases with no gene match: 3. CDR3 DNA: TGTGCCAGCAGTGACTCGAGGACAGGGGGAACCGGGGAGCTGTTTTTT. It codes for CASSDSRTGGTGELFF.

The chain has TRBV4-1 and TRBJ2-2; the D gene is possibly TRBD2 (7 bases). Trimming shortened V by 0 bases and J by 4 bases, and 12 bases separated the two germline ends. The CDR3 is 16 amino acids. Germline V gene sequence: CDR1 MGHRA, CDR2 YSYEKL. The CDR3 region has the DNA TGCGCCAGCAGCCAAGATCACGGGGGGCTCACCGGGGAGCTGTTTTTT. Its protein is CASSQDHGGLTGELFF.

The V and J genes are TRBV23-1 and TRBJ2-7; 7 bases are shared with TRBD1. TRBV23-1 is labeled an ORF, and its function is uncertain. J gave up 7 bases and V 6 bases, and 9 bases lay outside the gene matches. The CDR3 has 13 amino acids. As DNA, the CDR3 is TGCGCCAGCAGACTGGACAGGACGAGAGAGCAGTACGTC. The encoded protein is CASRLDRTREQYV.

This chain connects TRBV19 to TRBJ1-2, with 10 bases that match TRBD1. The germline V gene encodes CDR1 LNHDA and CDR2 SQIVND (reference sequence). With V trimmed by 5 bases and J by 6 bases, 9 bases remained unmatched. This CDR3 contains 15 residues. CDR3 residues: CASSDRRTGGDGYTF. CDR3 sequence (DNA): TGTGCCAGTAGTGACCGTCGGACAGGGGGTGATGGCTACACCTTC.

This chain joins TRBV10-3 and TRBJ2-1, with 9 bases identical to TRBD2. Germline trimming cut 4 bases from V and 8 bases from J; bases unmatched to any gene: 12. Germline CDR1 and CDR2: ENHRY and SYGVKD. This CDR3 is built from 16 residues. Written as DNA, the CDR3 is TGTGCCATCAGTGGGGATAGGGGGACTAGCCCCTATGAGCAGTTCTTC. It codes for CAISGDRGTSPYEQFF.

This clone has more than one count but fewer than ten. The gene calls are TRBV5-1 and TRBJ2-3; 10 nucleotides match TRBD1. Trimming removed 4 bases from V and 1 base from J; junction bases left unmatched: 3. This CDR3 is 15 amino acids long. The germline V gene has CDR1 SGHRS and CDR2 YFSETQ. The CDR3 here is CASSRGTGGTDTQYF. The CDR3 DNA follows: TGCGCCAGCAGCCGTGGGACAGGGGGCACAGATACGCAGTATTTT. Looking up the rest from reference TRBV5-1 and TRBJ2-3 gives the full variable domain: KAGVTQTPRYLIKTRGQQVTLSCSPISGHRSVSWYQQTPGQGLQFLFEYFSETQRNKGNFPGRFSGRQFSNSRSEMNVSTLELGDSALYLCASSRGTGGTDTQYFGPGTRLTVL.

The chain is built from TRBV4-1 and TRBJ2-3, with 10 bases fitting TRBD2. The CDR3 runs to 17 residues. V was pared by 1 base and J by 2 bases, with 6 bases of the junction left unmatched. Germline V gene sequence: CDR1 MGHRA, CDR2 YSYEKL. Here the CDR3 reads CASSQVLAGVTTDTQYF. The CDR3 DNA reads TGCGCCAGCAGCCAAGTTCTAGCGGGGGTAACCACAGATACGCAGTATTTT.

The rearrangement links TRBV11-2 to TRBJ1-4, with 8 bases lining up with TRBD1. CDR1 SGHAT and CDR2 FQNNGV come from the germline V gene. The CDR3 contains 18 residues. V shed 2 bases, J shed 2 bases, and the junction held 10 bases outside the gene matches. The CDR3, as DNA: TGTGCCAGCAGCTTAAAAAGCTCCAGGGGGCCTACTAATGAAAAACTGTTTTTT. Its protein product is CASSLKSSRGPTNEKLFF.

This clone was picked up a small number of times. The chain uses TRBV27 and TRBJ1-1; 7 nucleotides align to TRBD1. CDR1 MNHEY and CDR2 SMNVEV come from the germline V gene (reference sequence). Trimming at V came to 6 bases and at J to 0 bases, leaving 10 bases not matched to a gene. The length of the CDR3 is 16 residues. The DNA for the CDR3 is TGTGCCAGCAGGCGGGACAGAGGGTACATGAACACTGAAGCTTTCTTT. This encodes CASRRDRGYMNTEAFF.